Below are 20 T cell receptor beta chains sequenced from a single sample in a study of shared clonotypes between healthy human individuals. Libraries were prepared by immunoSEQ multiplex PCR; TCRdb keeps only in-frame clonotypes and omits some of them. In the table there are 1.6 million or so clones, 95% to 97% of which are singletons. Specimen: naive CD4+ T cells sorted from blood. The sample's subset: CD45RA+ positively selected. The source of these receptors is a man aged 25 to 40 in good health.

The gene calls are TRBV11-2 and TRBJ1-2, with a possible D match to TRBD1 (6 bases). The CDR3 sequence is 18 residues long. Between the trimmed V and J ends, which lost 5 bases and 2 bases, there was a span of 24 bases. The germline CDR1 and CDR2 sequences are SGHAT and FQNNGV. Written as DNA, the CDR3 is TGTGCCAGCAGCACAATAACCAGGGGAGGGCCCAGGAACTATGGCTACACCTTC. This codes for CASSTITRGGPRNYGYTF.

Of note for this clone: Distinct nucleotide sequences in the sample also encode this CDR3. This chain uses TRBV29-1 with TRBJ1-2, with TRBD1 matching 7 bases. Germline CDR1 is SQVTM and CDR2 is ANQGSEA. The CDR3 is 11 amino acids. Unmatched junction bases numbered 2, after V lost 4 bases and J lost 6 bases. Here the CDR3 DNA reads TGCAGCGTTGCTACAGGGGATGGCTACACCTTC. It specifies CSVATGDGYTF.

The rearrangement links TRBV25-1 to TRBJ1-2; D not resolved. The CDR3 runs 16 residues. The germline gives CDR1 MGHDK, CDR2 SYGVNS. V was trimmed by 1 base and J by 6 bases, leaving 18 bases between them. CDR3 coding DNA: TGTGCCAGCAGTGAATTGTGGGGAGTTCCTCGCGATGGCTACACCTTC. Amino acid sequence: CASSELWGVPRDGYTF.

The chain couples TRBV19 to TRBJ2-1; 7 nucleotides line up with TRBD1. Germline CDR1 and CDR2: LNHDA and SQIVND (reference sequence). This CDR3 contains 15 residues. Losses at the gene ends were 5 bases for V and 1 base for J; bases not matched to a gene: 5. The CDR3 nucleotides read TGTGCCAGTAGTTTTGACAGGGATTCCTACAATGAGCAGTTCTTC. It is translated as CASSFDRDSYNEQFF. The variable domain in full, with the rest retrieved from reference TRBV19 and TRBJ2-1, is DGGITQSPKYLFRKEGQNVTLSCEQNLNHDAMYWYRQDPGQGLRLIYYSQIVNDFQKGDIAEGYSVSREKKESFPLTVTSAQKNPTAFYLCASSFDRDSYNEQFFGPGTRLTVL.

The CDR3 DNA reads TGTGCCAGCAGCTTTGGGTACCAAGAGACCCAGTACTTC. Translating gives CASSFGYQETQYF. The chain recombines TRBV5-4 with TRBJ2-5, with D hard to call. CDR3 length: 13 amino acids. V lost 2 bases, J lost 0 bases, and 5 bases lay in between. The germline V gene encodes CDR1 SGHNT and CDR2 YYREEE (reference sequence).

This clone was seen a single time. The V and J genes are TRBV6-5 and TRBJ2-7; D is perhaps TRBD1 (5 bases). CDR3 length equals 15 residues. Germline V gene lookup returns CDR1 MNHEY and CDR2 SVGAGI. V lost 1 base and J lost 1, with 11 bases in between. Here the CDR3 reads CASSYWNRLSYEQYF. For the CDR3, the DNA is TGTGCCAGCAGTTACTGGAACAGGTTATCCTACGAGCAGTACTTC.

This chain joins TRBV5-1 and TRBJ2-1, with D possibly being TRBD2 (6 bases). Trimming removed 3 bases from V and 7 bases from J, with 11 bases in between. CDR3 length equals 13 residues. Germline assignment: CDR1 SGHRS and CDR2 YFSETQ. CDR3 protein: CASSWGLGNEQFF. In DNA, the CDR3 is TGCGCCAGCAGCTGGGGACTTGGGAATGAGCAGTTCTTC.

This clone was seen just once. The chain recombines TRBV28 with TRBJ1-1; weak D call: TRBD1 (6 bases). V lost 10 bases to trimming and J lost 0 bases, with 18 bases between them. The CDR3 extends over 15 amino acids. The germline V gene encodes CDR1 MDHEN and CDR2 SYDVKM. Written as DNA, the CDR3 is TGTGCCACCGAAACATATAGGGGGTTGAACACTGAAGCTTTCTTT. It translates to CATETYRGLNTEAFF.

The chain employs TRBV6-5 and TRBJ1-1; D is unclear. V shed 7 bases and J shed 6 bases, with 21 bases lying between them. Germline CDR1 and CDR2: MNHEY and SVGAGI. The CDR3 length is 15 residues. The CDR3 nucleotides read TGTGCCAGCATTCGAACGCACGGGGTCGGGTCTGAAGCTTTCTTT. Residues: CASIRTHGVGSEAFF.

The gene calls are TRBV10-3 and TRBJ2-2; weak D call: TRBD1 (5 bases). The ends were cut back, 6 bases at V and 2 bases at J, with 10 bases in the middle. This CDR3 comprises 14 residues. Germline V lookup: CDR1 ENHRY, CDR2 SYGVKD. CDR3: CAIRQALNTGELFF. CDR3 sequence (DNA): TGTGCCATCAGACAGGCTTTAAACACCGGGGAGCTGTTTTTT.

The V gene is TRBV5-5, the J gene TRBJ2-2; D is unresolved. The CDR3 extends over 13 amino acids. Germline V gives CDR1 SGHKS, CDR2 YYEKEE (reference sequence). With 0 bases removed from V and 4 bases from J, the gap between germline ends came to 4 bases. CDR3 residues: CASSLASTGELFF. The CDR3 nucleotides read TGTGCCAGCAGCTTGGCTTCCACCGGGGAGCTGTTTTTT.

The CDR3 region is CAWTNTGVYGYTF. Here the CDR3 DNA reads TGTGCCTGGACAAATACCGGGGTCTATGGCTACACCTTC. The chain combines TRBV30 with TRBJ1-2; D call uncertain. V lost 4 bases and J lost 4, with 13 bases in between. Germline CDR1 GTSNPN, CDR2 SVGIG (reference sequence). CDR3 length: 13 residues.

The chain uses TRBV27 and TRBJ1-2, with TRBD1 matching 8 bases. The CDR3 contains 17 residues. CDR1 is MNHEY and CDR2 is SMNVEV in the germline V gene (reference sequence). The trim removed 5 bases at V and 4 bases at J, leaving 15 bases unmatched. In nucleotides, the CDR3 is TGTGCCAGCAGTCCTCGGACAGGGTCCAGGGAAGCCTATGGCTACACCTTC. Protein product: CASSPRTGSREAYGYTF.

This clone showed up just once. The chain carries TRBV2 and TRBJ2-3; unclear D gene. The V end was cut by 2 bases, the J end by 9 bases, with 6 bases between. CDR1 and CDR2 from the germline V gene are SNHLY and FYNNEI. This CDR3 spans 11 amino acids. The CDR3 sequence: CASSEILTQYF. The CDR3 DNA reads as TGTGCCAGCAGTGAAATCTTGACGCAGTATTTT.

The V gene is TRBV18, the J gene TRBJ2-7, with 7 bases matching TRBD1. V lost 4 bases, J lost 7 bases, and 13 bases stayed unmatched. This CDR3 has 15 amino acids. Germline V gene lookup returns CDR1 KGHSH and CDR2 LQKENI. DNA of the CDR3: TGTGCCAGCTCACAGTCAGGGGGTAGTCTAGGGGAGCAGTACTTC. As protein: CASSQSGGSLGEQYF. Complete variable domain (other parts from reference TRBV18 and TRBJ2-7): NAGVMQNPRHLVRRRGQEARLRCSPMKGHSHVYWYRQLPEEGLKFMVYLQKENIIDESGMPKERFSAEFPKEGPSILRIQQVVRGDSAAYFCASSQSGGSLGEQYFGPGTRLTVT.

The chain recombines TRBV5-1 with TRBJ2-3, with TRBD2 matching over 7 bases. In germline, CDR1 is SGHRS, CDR2 YFSETQ. This CDR3 is 18 amino acids long. Trimming cost V 5 bases and J 0 bases; bases outside gene matches: 15. CDR3 amino acids: CASRKGRLAAGSTDTQYF. DNA for the CDR3: TGCGCCAGCAGAAAGGGTAGGCTAGCGGCAGGTAGCACAGATACGCAGTATTTT.

J is TRBJ1-2 and V is TRBV5-4; D gene ambiguous. CDR1 and CDR2 (germline): SGHNT, YYREEE (reference sequence). There are 14 residues in the CDR3. Trimming left V 0 bases short and J 3 bases short, with 9 bases between. CDR3 in amino acids: CASSLVSGDYGYTF. In DNA, the CDR3 is TGTGCCAGCAGCTTGGTCTCCGGTGACTATGGCTACACCTTC.

This chain joins TRBV2 and TRBJ1-4, with 9 nucleotides matching TRBD1. CDR3 length: 15 residues. The trim removed 6 bases at V and 1 base at J, leaving 3 bases unmatched. From germline, CDR1 is SNHLY and CDR2 FYNNEI. The CDR3 DNA reads TGTGCCAGCAGCGCGGACAGGGGAACTAATGAAAAACTGTTTTTT. This encodes CASSADRGTNEKLFF.

V is TRBV7-2 and J is TRBJ2-1; TRBD2 aligns across 9 bases. The CDR3 totals 16 residues. From germline, CDR1 is SGHTA and CDR2 FQGNSA. V gave up 2 bases and J gave up 4 bases; unmatched junction bases: 6. CDR3 sequence reads: CASSLIVSGRYNEQFF. The CDR3 DNA reads TGTGCCAGCAGCTTAATCGTTAGCGGGAGATACAATGAGCAGTTCTTC.

This clone was recorded once. Other nucleotide sequences in the sample specify the same CDR3. The chain couples TRBV28 to TRBJ2-7; D uncertain. The CDR3 is 12 amino acids. Trimming took off 4 bases at V and 6 bases at J, with 10 bases between the two ends. Germline-derived CDR1 and CDR2 are MDHEN and SYDVKM. The DNA for the CDR3 is TGTGCCAGCAGTTCCCCGACTGGCGAGCAGTACTTC. This gives the protein CASSSPTGEQYF.